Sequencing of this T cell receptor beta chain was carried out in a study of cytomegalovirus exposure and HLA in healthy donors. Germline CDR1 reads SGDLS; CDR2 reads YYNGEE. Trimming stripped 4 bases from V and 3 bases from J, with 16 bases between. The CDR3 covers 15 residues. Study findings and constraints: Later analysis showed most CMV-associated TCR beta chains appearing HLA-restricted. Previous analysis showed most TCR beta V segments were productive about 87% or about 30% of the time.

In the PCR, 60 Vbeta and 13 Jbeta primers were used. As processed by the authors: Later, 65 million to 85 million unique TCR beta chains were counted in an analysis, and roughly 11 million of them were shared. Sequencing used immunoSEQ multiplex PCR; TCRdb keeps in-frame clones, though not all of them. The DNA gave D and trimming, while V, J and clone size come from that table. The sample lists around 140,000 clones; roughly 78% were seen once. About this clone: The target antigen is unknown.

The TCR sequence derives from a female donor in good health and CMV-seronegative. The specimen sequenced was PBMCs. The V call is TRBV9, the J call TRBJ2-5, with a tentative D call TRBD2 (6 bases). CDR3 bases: TGTGCCAGCAGCACCCACCTAGGACTAAAAGAGACCCAGTACTTC. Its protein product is CASSTHLGLKETQYF.